Included here is one T cell receptor (beta chain) sequence, with context. Its specificity is unknown. This entry comes from a study of PD-1 blockade in classical Hodgkin lymphoma. At the level of the study: Patients were administered nivolumab (3 mg/kg intravenously) every 2 weeks.

Each patient relapsed following autologous stem cell transplantation, and prior brentuximab vedotin exposure differed. The method was immunoSEQ multiplex PCR; TCRdb's version includes in-frame clones alone and lacks a portion of them. In the table there are 30,000 to 40,000 clones, approximately 85% of which are singletons. Study findings and constraints: Some patients began nivolumab under 1 year after ASCT. These patients were excluded from later analyses. With respect to the repertoire differences, their causes, possibly disease activity or prior therapy, remain undefined. Complete responders possessed baseline diversity comparable to newly diagnosed patients.

The germline gives CDR1 SEHNR, CDR2 FQNEAQ (reference sequence). V shed 4 bases and J shed 0 bases, with 10 bases lying between them. The CDR3 sequence is 14 residues long. This clonotype was obtained from a human donor with classical Hodgkin lymphoma. The V call is TRBV7-9, the J call TRBJ2-7; TRBD1 or TRBD2 may be the D gene (5 bases each). The material sequenced was peripheral blood mononuclear cells (PBMCs), taken at baseline. For the CDR3, the DNA is TGTGCCAGCAGCTCCGGGACGTACTCCTACGAGCAGTACTTC. Its protein is CASSSGTYSYEQYF.